This T cell receptor (beta chain) appears in the sequencing data of a study of cytomegalovirus exposure and HLA in healthy donors. Study outcomes and limitations: DRB1 showed the most TCR associations and HLA-C the fewest in a later analysis, as rates varied by HLA locus. A later analysis appeared to link common viral pathogens to several of the most significant clusters.

PCR amplification relied on 60 Vbeta primers (plus 13 Jbeta primers). How the authors handled the data: Later, 65 million to 85 million unique TCR beta chains were counted in an analysis, and roughly 11 million of them were shared. The method was immunoSEQ multiplex PCR; TCRdb's version includes in-frame clones alone and lacks a portion of them. V and J calls and clone size are given by that table; D and trimming were obtained from the DNA. The table lists 300,000 or so clones, roughly 81% of them singletons. Turning to this clone: The antigen is not known. One end of the junction is discordant with germline, which a read error may explain.

This CDR3 has 17 amino acids. Germline V gives CDR1 LGHNA, CDR2 YNFKEQ. This chain joins TRBV4-2 and TRBJ2-5, with a possible D match to TRBD1 (5 bases). The sequence was collected from a middle-aged woman in good health and CMV-seropositive. The sequenced material came from PBMCs. CDR3 sequence: CVSSQDFQAGMRETQYF. DNA for the CDR3: TGTGTCAGCAGCCAAGACTTTCAGGCAGGGATGCGAGAGACCCAGTACTTC.